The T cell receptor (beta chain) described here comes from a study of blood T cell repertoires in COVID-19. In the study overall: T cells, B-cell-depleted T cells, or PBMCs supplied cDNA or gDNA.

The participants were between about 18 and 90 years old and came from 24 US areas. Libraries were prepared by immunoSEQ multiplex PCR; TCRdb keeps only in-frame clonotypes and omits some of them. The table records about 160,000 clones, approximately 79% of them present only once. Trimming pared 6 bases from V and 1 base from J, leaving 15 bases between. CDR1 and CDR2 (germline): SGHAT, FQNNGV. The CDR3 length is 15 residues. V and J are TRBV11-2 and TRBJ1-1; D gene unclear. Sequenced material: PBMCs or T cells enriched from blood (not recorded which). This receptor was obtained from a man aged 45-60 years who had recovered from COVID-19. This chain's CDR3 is CASRLIPERNTEAFF. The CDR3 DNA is TGTGCCAGCAGACTCATACCGGAGAGGAACACTGAAGCTTTCTTT.